Reported below is one TCR beta chain. Its antigen is unidentified. This entry is derived from a study of T cell responses to AZD1222 COVID-19 vaccine. Study observations and caveats: Just a handful of AZD1222 recipients were seropositive at baseline. Spike-specific TCR breadth and depth were elevated following two AZD1222 doses. White British donors predominated, females outnumbered males, and clonal diversity was possibly underestimated.

TCRdb's copy holds only in-frame clones and misses some; the assay was immunoSEQ multiplex PCR. Of some 130,000 clones listed, approximately 92% are singletons. The CDR3 has 11 residues. Between the trimmed V and J ends, which lost 4 bases and 8 bases, there was a span of 9 bases. Germline V gene lookup returns CDR1 SQVTM and CDR2 ANQGSEA. This clonotype originated in an adult who received the AZD1222 COVID-19 vaccine. The specimen comprised peripheral blood, sampled 28 days after the second AZD1222 dose. The chain links TRBV29-1 to TRBJ2-1; no clear D gene. DNA of the CDR3: TGCAGCGTTGGGCGTAATGATGAGCAGTTCTTC. As protein: CSVGRNDEQFF.